Each of the 2 T cell receptor beta chains below was sequenced from the same sample in a study of cytomegalovirus exposure and HLA in healthy donors. Primers for the PCR totalled 60 Vbeta and 13 Jbeta. Repertoires were generated with immunoSEQ multiplex PCR, while TCRdb's copy carries only in-frame clones and drops some. Its table records 150,000 or so clones. The sequencing sample was made of PBMCs. All receptors derive from a woman aged 35 to 49 in good health and CMV-seropositive.

The chain carries TRBV5-1 and TRBJ2-2, with unresolved D. CDR1 SGHRS and CDR2 YFSETQ come from the germline V gene. The CDR3 contains 14 residues. Trimming removed 1 base at V and 4 bases at J, with 8 bases between. CDR3 residues: CASSLTPGTGELFF. In DNA form, the CDR3 reads TGCGCCAGCAGCTTGACCCCAGGCACCGGGGAGCTGTTTTTT.

The rearrangement links TRBV6-5 to TRBJ1-1, with D unclear. V was clipped by 7 bases and J by 0 bases, with 9 bases between them. The CDR3 extends over 13 amino acids. Germline V gene lookup returns CDR1 MNHEY and CDR2 SVGAGI. The CDR3 DNA reads TGTGCCAGCATGGGCAGCATGAACACTGAAGCTTTCTTT. The encoded protein is CASMGSMNTEAFF.